Shown below are 21 T cell receptor beta chains from a single sample sequenced in a study of T cell responses to AZD1222 COVID-19 vaccine. Assay: immunoSEQ multiplex PCR; the TCRdb copy retains only in-frame clones and omits some. The sample lists 59,000 or so clones; about 86% were seen once. Sequenced material: peripheral blood, taken on day 0 of AZD1222 vaccination. The receptors stem from an adult in good health.

This CDR3 reads CASSQDGWFYGYTF. CDR3 DNA sequence: TGTGCCAGCAGCCAAGACGGCTGGTTCTATGGCTACACCTTC. The chain combines TRBV14 with TRBJ1-2; D unclear. CDR3 length: 14 residues. Germline values: CDR1 SGHDN, CDR2 FVKESK. Trimming left V 0 bases short and J 4 bases short, with 9 bases between.

The rearrangement links TRBV9 to TRBJ1-2; possible D gene TRBD1, 5 bases. Germline V gene lookup returns CDR1 SGDLS and CDR2 YYNGEE. The CDR3 consists of 15 residues. Trimming removed 0 bases from V and 4 bases from J, with 13 bases in between. The CDR3 DNA reads TGTGCCAGCAGCGTAGCAAAGGGGTTGGGCTATGGCTACACCTTC. Amino acid sequence: CASSVAKGLGYGYTF.

V and J are TRBV11-2 and TRBJ2-7, with D unresolved. The V end lost 0 bases, the J end lost 0 bases, and 9 bases lay between the germline ends. Germline V gene sequence: CDR1 SGHAT, CDR2 FQNNGV. CDR3 length: 15 residues. This CDR3 is CASSLEAITSYEQYF. In DNA form, the CDR3 reads TGTGCCAGCAGCTTAGAGGCCATCACCTCCTACGAGCAGTACTTC.

The gene calls are TRBV7-8 and TRBJ1-3; 7 bases are a match to TRBD1. The V gene's germline CDR1 is SGHVS and CDR2 FQNEAQ. Losses at the gene ends were 5 bases for V and 3 bases for J; bases not matched to a gene: 7. CDR3 length: 15 residues. CDR3: CASSRDRVLGNTIYF. The CDR3 nucleotides are TGTGCCAGCAGCCGAGACAGGGTCCTTGGAAACACCATATATTTT.

This chain uses TRBV9 with TRBJ2-5, with D perhaps matching TRBD2 (5 bases). The germline gives CDR1 SGDLS, CDR2 YYNGEE. The CDR3 totals 17 residues. Trimming removed 0 bases from V and 1 base from J, with 16 bases in between. The DNA for the CDR3 is TGTGCCAGCAGCGTAGGTTCCGGAGGCTTGTCCCAAGAGACCCAGTACTTC. Translated: CASSVGSGGLSQETQYF.

The J gene is TRBJ1-2, the V gene TRBV30; D gene uncertain. The germline CDR1 and CDR2 sequences are GTSNPN and SVGIG (reference sequence). V was shortened by 7 bases and J by 2 bases, with 14 bases between the two germline ends. This CDR3 has 13 amino acids. DNA for the CDR3: TGTGCCTCACGAAGAACAGTAAACTATGGCTACACCTTC. As protein: CASRRTVNYGYTF.

The gene calls are TRBV5-1 and TRBJ1-1, with D maybe TRBD1 (5 bases). This CDR3 is 13 amino acids long. V shed 5 bases and J shed 5 bases, with 13 bases lying between them. Germline V gene sequence: CDR1 SGHRS, CDR2 YFSETQ. The CDR3 sequence is CASRLGATTEAFF. CDR3 DNA sequence: TGCGCCAGCAGGTTAGGGGCGACGACTGAAGCTTTCTTT.

This chain joins TRBV7-2 and TRBJ2-7; 9 bases are a match to TRBD2. This CDR3 region has 15 residues. Germline V gene lookup returns CDR1 SGHTA and CDR2 FQGNSA. V was clipped by 5 bases and J by 9 bases; unmatched bases: 14. The CDR3, as DNA: TGTGCCAGCAGCCGCACAGGGACTAGCCTTTCTGGGCAGTACTTC. It specifies CASSRTGTSLSGQYF.

The J gene is TRBJ1-2, the V gene TRBV3-1 (or the pseudogene TRBV3-2); D is unresolved. There are 12 residues in the CDR3. The germline gives CDR1 LGHDT, CDR2 YNNKEL (reference sequence). The V and J ends lost 0 bases and 7 bases respectively, with 6 bases between them. The CDR3 bases are TGTGCCAGCAGCCAAGAATCAGCTGGCTACACCTTC. Encoded protein: CASSQESAGYTF.

The chain is built from TRBV28 and TRBJ2-2; the match to TRBD1 covers 8 bases. V shed 6 bases, J shed 4 bases, and the junction held 7 bases outside the gene matches. Germline CDR1 and CDR2: MDHEN and SYDVKM. The CDR3 extends over 15 amino acids. The CDR3 DNA sequence: TGTGCCAGCAGGGGAACAGGGGGGTCCACCGGGGAGCTGTTTTTT. Protein sequence: CASRGTGGSTGELFF. Full variable domain (outside the CDR3, taken from reference TRBV28 and TRBJ2-2): DVKVTQSSRYLVKRTGEKVFLECVQDMDHENMFWYRQDPGLGLRLIYFSYDVKMKEKGDIPEGYSVSREKKERFSLILESASTNQTSMYLCASRGTGGSTGELFFGEGSRLTVL.

The chain carries TRBV7-8 and TRBJ2-3, with 10 positions matching TRBD2. The V gene's germline CDR1 is SGHVS and CDR2 FQNEAQ. Trimming removed 1 base from V and 8 bases from J; junction bases left unmatched: 6. The length of the CDR3 is 15 residues. The CDR3: CASSLVLAGEGTQYF. CDR3 nucleotides: TGTGCCAGCAGCTTAGTGCTAGCGGGAGAAGGTACGCAGTATTTT.

This clone was detected only once. V usage is TRBV27 and J usage is TRBJ2-6; D is unclear. Germline CDR1 and CDR2: MNHEY and SMNVEV (reference sequence). Trimming pared 6 bases from V and 2 bases from J, leaving 11 bases between. The CDR3 is 15 amino acids. CDR3 nucleotide sequence: TGTGCCAGCAGCAAATGGGAAACTGGGGCCAACGTCCTGACTTTC. It codes for CASSKWETGANVLTF.

The chain is built from TRBV19 and TRBJ2-7; weak D call: TRBD2 (6 bases). CDR1 and CDR2 (germline): LNHDA, SQIVND (reference sequence). The V gene lost 5 bases and the J gene lost 9 bases, with 17 bases spanning the gap. CDR3 length: 13 residues. The chain's CDR3 is CASSATGSNGQYF. The CDR3 nucleotides are TGTGCCAGTAGTGCCACCGGGAGTAACGGGCAGTACTTC.

The J gene is TRBJ2-3, the V gene TRBV7-9, with D perhaps matching TRBD2 (7 bases). Trimming cost V 3 bases and J 4 bases, with 14 bases left between them. The CDR3 runs 15 residues. Germline CDR1 and CDR2: SEHNR and FQNEAQ (reference sequence). CDR3 sequence reads: CASSLGEGTSDTQYF. CDR3 nucleotides: TGTGCCAGCAGCTTGGGGGAGGGGACATCAGATACGCAGTATTTT.

The V and J genes are TRBV6-5 and TRBJ1-2; a possible D gene is TRBD1 (5 bases). This CDR3 comprises 12 residues. Germline loops: CDR1 MNHEY, CDR2 SVGAGI. V was pared by 7 bases and J by 4 bases, with 10 bases between. The CDR3 DNA reads TGTGCCAGCAAGGTGGGGACCTATGGCTACACCTTC. It specifies CASKVGTYGYTF.

This clone was counted a few times. V gene TRBV5-1 combines with J gene TRBJ2-7; D might be TRBD2 (5 bases). Per the germline V gene, CDR1 is SGHRS and CDR2 is YFSETQ. This CDR3 has 16 residues. The germline V and J ends were trimmed by 2 bases and 0 bases, with 15 bases remaining between them. Written as DNA, the CDR3 is TGCGCCAGCAGCTTCCCCAGGACTCCCAGCTCCTACGAGCAGTACTTC. As protein: CASSFPRTPSSYEQYF.

The chain is built from TRBV5-1 and TRBJ2-5, with TRBD2 matching over 13 bases. In germline, CDR1 is SGHRS, CDR2 YFSETQ. The CDR3 is 16 amino acids. With V trimmed by 4 bases and J by 2 bases, 5 bases remained unmatched. The CDR3 bases are TGCGCCAGCAGCCCGGGGACTAGCGGGGCTCAAGAGACCCAGTACTTC. As protein: CASSPGTSGAQETQYF.

The rearrangement links TRBV4-3 to TRBJ2-1, with D possibly being TRBD1 (6 bases). Per germline, CDR1 LGHNA and CDR2 YSLEER. The CDR3 has 16 amino acids. Trimming took 1 base from V and 8 from J, leaving 18 bases between them. The CDR3 DNA reads as TGCGCCAGCAGCCAAGCGCAGGGGCTCAGCGCTTATGAGCAGTTCTTC. Translation: CASSQAQGLSAYEQFF.

The V gene is TRBV28, the J gene TRBJ1-2, with D perhaps matching TRBD1 (5 bases). This CDR3 region has 14 residues. CDR1 MDHEN and CDR2 SYDVKM come from the germline V gene. V lost 4 bases and J lost 6, with 15 bases in between. CDR3 in amino acids: CASSSLGTVNGYTF. CDR3 sequence (DNA): TGTGCCAGCAGTTCCTTAGGGACGGTTAATGGCTACACCTTC.

This clone was seen just once. The V and J genes are TRBV5-4 and TRBJ2-7; TRBD2 agrees at 15 bases. With V trimmed by 4 bases and J by 3 bases, 5 bases remained unmatched. This CDR3 contains 16 residues. CDR1 SGHNT and CDR2 YYREEE come from the germline V gene (reference sequence). Here the CDR3 reads CASSQKGLAGGYEQYF. The CDR3, as DNA: TGTGCCAGCAGCCAAAAGGGACTAGCGGGGGGCTACGAGCAGTACTTC.

The chain uses TRBV11-1 and TRBJ1-1; perhaps TRBD1 as D (6 bases). CDR3 length: 13 residues. V was trimmed by 8 bases and J by 8 bases, leaving 18 bases between them. CDR1 SGHAT and CDR2 FQDESV come from the germline V gene (reference sequence). The CDR3 protein is CASEDRLNLEAFF. The CDR3 nucleotides are TGTGCCAGCGAGGACAGATTAAACCTCGAAGCTTTCTTT.